One TCR beta chain is described in this entry. These data come from a study of blood T cell repertoires in COVID-19. Method: immunoSEQ multiplex PCR; TCRdb's copy keeps in-frame clones and lacks some. The sample lists about 280,000 clones, approximately 85% occurring once. Germline assignment: CDR1 SGHNT and CDR2 YENEEA. The CDR3 is 14 residues long. V gave up 4 bases and J gave up 6 bases; unmatched junction bases: 8. This clonotype was obtained from a man between 50 and 59 years old with active or convalescent COVID-19. This chain links TRBV11-3 with TRBJ2-7, with 8 bases that match TRBD1. The specimen sequenced was peripheral blood. The CDR3 nucleotides read TGTGCCAGCAGCTCCCAGGGGGCGAGTAGCGAGCAGTACTTC. Its protein is CASSSQGASSEQYF. The whole variable domain, remainder taken from reference TRBV11-3 and TRBJ2-7, is EAGVVQSPRYKIIEKKQPVAFWCNPISGHNTLYWYLQNLGQGPELLIRYENEEAVDDSQLPKDRFSAERLKGVDSTLKIQPAELGDSAVYLCASSSQGASSEQYFGPGTRLTVT.